This is a list of T cell receptor beta chains from one sample in a study of CD8 T cells in Susac syndrome. TCRdb used MiXCR to reprocess the immunoSEQ multiplex PCR reads, holding one entry per CDR3 protein. The sample lists some 190,000 distinct CDR3 sequences, 85% to 95% seen once, with 0.08% to 0.11% in the top ten. The sequenced sample consisted of CD4+ T cells from PBMCs. The receptor source for this set is a human donor in good health. Each CDR3 is given with its conserved first and last residue. D genes are given only for firm matches. Rows give clone size only sometimes, using once, few, many, or a class for an expanded clone.

j_call v_call clone_size d_call cdr3_aa cdr3_nt
TRBJ1-1 TRBV3-1 - - CASSQRSRGNTEAFF TGTGCCAGCAGCCAGAGATCCAGGGGGAACACTGAAGCTTTCTTT
TRBJ2-2 TRBV5-1 - - CASSILQNTGELFF TGCGCCAGCAGCATACTTCAAAACACCGGGGAGCTGTTTTTT
TRBJ1-2 TRBV29-1 - - CSVGEAEGYTF TGCAGCGTTGGGGAGGCAGAGGGCTACACCTTC
TRBJ2-1 TRBV15 - TRBD2 CATSRGRGGGDNNEQFF TGTGCCACCAGCAGAGGGAGAGGCGGGGGAGATAACAATGAGCAGTTCTTC
TRBJ2-5 TRBV2 - - CASLKETQYF TGTGCCAGCCTCAAAGAGACCCAGTACTTC
TRBJ1-5 TRBV12-3/TRBV12-4 once TRBD1 CASSPGQGASNQPQHF TGTGCCAGCAGTCCCGGACAGGGGGCTTCCAATCAGCCCCAGCATTTT
TRBJ2-7 TRBV6-5 - TRBD2 CASSTAGLAPYEQYF TGTGCCAGCAGTACGGCCGGACTAGCGCCCTACGAGCAGTACTTC
TRBJ2-3 TRBV5-4 - - CASRTGPQDTQYF TGTGCCAGCAGAACGGGACCACAGGATACGCAGTATTTT
TRBJ2-3 TRBV23-1 - TRBD2 CASSQSGREGTDTQYF TGCGCCAGCAGTCAATCGGGGCGGGAGGGCACAGATACGCAGTATTTT
TRBJ2-5 TRBV20-1 - - CSAPLDSRETQYF TGCAGTGCCCCCCTGGACTCCCGGGAGACCCAGTACTTC
TRBJ2-3 TRBV7-9 - - CASSPITDTQYF TGTGCCAGCAGCCCGATCACAGATACGCAGTATTTT
TRBJ2-7 TRBV12-3/TRBV12-4 - TRBD2 CASRRTSGLSEQYF TGTGCCAGCAGGAGGACTAGCGGGTTATCCGAGCAGTACTTC
TRBJ1-2 TRBV21-1 - - CASSQPRTF TGTGCCAGCAGCCAGCCTAGGACCTTC
TRBJ1-1 TRBV7-2 - - CASSFGGTVGTEAFF TGTGCCAGCAGCTTCGGCGGGACCGTAGGGACTGAAGCTTTCTTT
TRBJ2-7 TRBV3-1 - - CASSQASSEQYF TGTGCCAGCAGCCAAGCTTCGTCCGAGCAGTACTTC
TRBJ2-1 TRBV29-1 - TRBD1 CSVGQGVNEQFF TGCAGCGTTGGACAGGGAGTGAATGAGCAGTTCTTC
TRBJ2-3 TRBV20-1 - TRBD2 CSASPSGATDTQYF TGCAGTGCTAGCCCTAGCGGAGCCACAGATACGCAGTATTTT
TRBJ1-2 TRBV12-3/TRBV12-4 - - CASSKGEYGYTF TGTGCCAGCAGCAAGGGGGAATATGGCTACACCTTC
TRBJ1-5 TRBV3-1 - - CASSQEEGSPQHF TGTGCCAGCAGCCAAGAGGAGGGATCCCCCCAGCATTTT
TRBJ1-1 TRBV20-1 - - CSARVVRDTEAFF TGCAGTGCTAGAGTTGTGCGAGACACTGAAGCTTTCTTT
TRBJ1-2 TRBV29-1 - - CSVEVPGRGYTF TGCAGCGTTGAAGTTCCGGGGAGGGGCTACACCTTC
TRBJ2-4 TRBV20-1 - - CSATSGTSVNIQYF TGCAGTGCTACCTCCGGGACTTCCGTAAACATTCAGTACTTC
TRBJ2-1 TRBV9 once - CASSVEWGSDEQFF TGTGCCAGCAGCGTAGAGTGGGGGTCGGATGAGCAGTTCTTC
TRBJ2-1 TRBV20-1 once TRBD2 CSAGTSGIQFF TGCAGTGCGGGGACTAGCGGGATCCAGTTCTTC
TRBJ1-1 TRBV3-1 - - CASSHFASDTEAFF TGTGCCAGCAGCCACTTTGCTTCGGACACTGAAGCTTTCTTT
TRBJ1-4 TRBV29-1 few - CSGKGTDEKLFF TGCAGCGGGAAAGGGACGGATGAAAAACTGTTTTTT
TRBJ2-1 TRBV28 - TRBD2 CASKGGNEQFF TGTGCCAGCAAGGGAGGGAATGAGCAGTTCTTC
TRBJ2-1 TRBV20-1 few TRBD2 CSALLAGGYNEQFF TGCAGTGCTTTACTAGCGGGAGGGTACAATGAGCAGTTCTTC
TRBJ2-3 TRBV29-1 - - CSVRDSSTDTQYF TGCAGCGTCCGGGACTCGAGCACAGATACGCAGTATTTT
TRBJ2-1 TRBV7-2 - - CASSSPGAAGSYNEQFF TGTGCCAGCAGCTCCCCCGGGGCCGCGGGCTCCTACAATGAGCAGTTCTTC
TRBJ1-5 TRBV15 - TRBD1 CATSDPGQGDQPQHF TGTGCCACCAGCGACCCGGGACAGGGTGATCAGCCCCAGCATTTT
TRBJ2-5 TRBV29-1 - - CSVVGAQETQYF TGCAGCGTTGTGGGGGCCCAAGAGACCCAGTACTTC
TRBJ2-1 TRBV2 - TRBD2 CASSVFGLAGAVEQFF TGTGCCAGCAGTGTTTTTGGACTAGCGGGAGCGGTTGAGCAGTTCTTC
TRBJ2-1 TRBV27 - TRBD2 CASSSPTSGNPSNEQFF TGTGCCAGCAGCTCCCCGACTAGCGGGAACCCCTCCAATGAGCAGTTCTTC
TRBJ2-1 TRBV9 - TRBD2 CASSVTLLASGVLGNEQFF TGTGCCAGCAGCGTAACTCTTTTGGCTAGCGGCGTCCTAGGCAATGAGCAGTTCTTC
TRBJ2-7 TRBV29-1 - - CSVGAGNYEQYF TGCAGCGTTGGGGCAGGGAACTACGAGCAGTACTTC
TRBJ1-3 TRBV20-1 - - CSASTSRDGNTIYF TGCAGTGCTAGTACCTCTAGGGATGGAAACACCATATATTTT
TRBJ1-2 TRBV4-1 - TRBD1 CASSQDPGQEPYGYTF TGCGCCAGCAGCCAGGATCCGGGACAGGAGCCCTATGGCTACACCTTC
TRBJ2-7 TRBV3-1 - - CASSQGVWDEQYF TGTGCCAGCAGCCAAGGAGTTTGGGACGAGCAGTACTTC
TRBJ1-3 TRBV7-8 - - CASSLLLPESSGNTIYF TGTGCCAGCAGCCTTCTACTCCCGGAGAGCTCTGGAAACACCATATATTTT
TRBJ2-5 TRBV20-1 - - CSASTQETQYF TGCAGTGCGTCGACTCAAGAGACCCAGTACTTC
TRBJ2-3 TRBV11-3 - - CASSSGEPDTQYF TGTGCCAGCAGCTCGGGGGAGCCAGATACGCAGTATTTT
TRBJ2-3 TRBV7-2 - - CASSSEGGGTDTQYF TGTGCCAGCAGCTCCGAGGGGGGGGGCACAGATACGCAGTATTTT
TRBJ1-6 TRBV5-4 - - CASSQDSLSTLHF TGTGCCAGCAGCCAGGACAGCCTTTCGACCCTCCACTTT
TRBJ2-1 TRBV18 - - CASSPQGNEQFF TGTGCCAGCTCACCACAGGGCAATGAGCAGTTCTTC
TRBJ1-2 TRBV28 - - CAIDPGPGYGYTF TGTGCCATCGACCCGGGGCCGGGATATGGCTACACCTTC
TRBJ1-2 TRBV2 - - CASSRQEIYGYTF TGTGCCAGCAGTAGACAGGAGATCTATGGCTACACCTTC
TRBJ1-1 TRBV12-3/TRBV12-4 - - CASSVFGTRDAEAFF TGTGCCAGCTCGGTTTTCGGGACAAGGGACGCTGAAGCTTTCTTT
TRBJ1-5 TRBV29-1 - - CSVDGGDGNQPQHF TGCAGCGTTGACGGAGGGGATGGCAATCAGCCCCAGCATTTT
TRBJ1-2 TRBV12-3/TRBV12-4 - - CASSRYAGGDDYGYTF TGTGCCAGCAGTCGTTATGCCGGGGGCGACGACTATGGCTACACCTTC
TRBJ2-7 TRBV14 - - CASSPGAGGVRVYEQYF TGTGCCAGCAGTCCCGGAGCCGGGGGCGTGAGGGTCTACGAGCAGTACTTC
TRBJ2-1 TRBV2 - - CASRSLNEQFF TGTGCCAGCAGATCTCTCAATGAGCAGTTCTTC
TRBJ2-3 TRBV28 - - CASSYPPDTQYF TGTGCCAGCAGTTACCCCCCAGATACGCAGTATTTT
TRBJ1-5 TRBV3-1 - - CASSHQLNQPQHF TGTGCCAGCAGCCACCAGCTCAATCAGCCCCAGCATTTT
TRBJ1-2 TRBV3-1 - TRBD1 CASRTGGTDYGYTF TGTGCCAGCAGGACAGGGGGGACCGACTATGGCTACACCTTC
TRBJ1-2 TRBV7-9 - - CASSLGSDSGNYGYTF TGTGCCAGCAGCTTGGGGTCGGACAGCGGTAACTATGGCTACACCTTC
TRBJ2-7 TRBV19 - - CASSVGNSEQYF TGTGCCAGTAGCGTCGGGAACTCCGAGCAGTACTTC
TRBJ2-3 TRBV20-1 - TRBD2 CSASILAAPTDTQYF TGCAGTGCTAGTATTCTAGCGGCGCCCACAGATACGCAGTATTTT
TRBJ2-5 TRBV6-6 - - CASSYGRETQYF TGTGCCAGCAGTTACGGGCGAGAGACCCAGTACTTC
TRBJ2-3 TRBV20-1 - TRBD2 CSAGLAGEPDTQYF TGCAGTGCTGGGCTAGCGGGGGAGCCAGATACGCAGTATTTT